The rows below give T cell receptor beta chains drawn from one sample of a study of CD8 T cells in Susac syndrome. One entry per CDR3 protein, called by TCRdb with MiXCR from the immunoSEQ multiplex PCR reads. Of 350,000 to 550,000 distinct CDR3 sequences listed, roughly 85% are singletons. The specimen sequenced was CD8+ T cells from PBMCs. The receptors were gathered from a human donor with multiple sclerosis. CDR3s include the opening cysteine and the closing phenylalanine or tryptophan. D genes are given only for firm matches. Not every row has a clone size; where given, it reads once, few, many or a size class.

TRBJ1-1	TRBV12-3/TRBV12-4	once	NA	TGTGCCAGCACCGACGGATCGCCGGGGGGAGCTTTCTTT	CASTDGSPGGAFF
TRBJ1-1	TRBV7-9	NA	TRBD1	TGTGCCAGCAGCCAGGGACAGCCGAACACTGAAGCTTTCTTT	CASSQGQPNTEAFF
TRBJ2-1	TRBV7-3	NA	TRBD2	TGTGCCAGCAGCCCTATCGGACTAGCGGGAGACCTCAATGAGCAGTTCTTC	CASSPIGLAGDLNEQFF
TRBJ2-1	TRBV27	NA	NA	TGTGCCAGCAGTCCTGGGACTCTTTCCTACAATGAGCAGTTCTTC	CASSPGTLSYNEQFF
TRBJ1-2	TRBV20-1	NA	NA	TGCAGTGCAGAGCATGAGGAGAACTATGGCTACACCTTC	CSAEHEENYGYTF
TRBJ2-7	TRBV29-1	NA	TRBD2	TGCAGCGTGGCCTCTGGACTAGCGGGGATATACGAGCAGTACTTC	CSVASGLAGIYEQYF
TRBJ2-7	TRBV29-1	NA	TRBD2	TGCAGCGTCATGGGGGGGGAGCTCTCCTACGAGCAGTACTTC	CSVMGGELSYEQYF
TRBJ2-7	TRBV25-1	few	TRBD1	TGTGCCAGCAGTGAACAGGGGGCTTCCTACGAGCAGTACTTC	CASSEQGASYEQYF
TRBJ1-1	TRBV11-2	NA	NA	TGTGCCAGCAGCTTAGATCTTGGGGGCCCGAAAGCGACTGAAGCTTTCTTT	CASSLDLGGPKATEAFF
TRBJ2-1	TRBV7-9	NA	NA	TGTGCCAGCAGCCCCAGACTACCAGTGGGCGATGAGCAGTTCTTC	CASSPRLPVGDEQFF
TRBJ2-7	TRBV11-2	NA	NA	TGTGCCAGCAGCTGGGATACAACGCAGTACTTC	CASSWDTTQYF
TRBJ2-5	TRBV6-1	NA	NA	TGTGCCAGCAGTCCAACCTTTTCTAGAGAACCTCAAGAGACCCAGTACTTC	CASSPTFSREPQETQYF
TRBJ1-1	TRBV20-1	NA	NA	TGCAGTGCTAGAGTGGGCGGCACTGAAGCTTTCTTT	CSARVGGTEAFF
TRBJ1-5	TRBV27	few	NA	TGTGCCAGCAGTTTGTCCGGGGATAGCAATCAGCCCCAGCATTTT	CASSLSGDSNQPQHF
TRBJ1-3	TRBV7-3	NA	NA	TGTGCCAGCAGCCCCGGGGGACCTGGAAACACCATATATTTT	CASSPGGPGNTIYF
TRBJ2-1	TRBV14	few	NA	TGTGCCAGCAGCCAAGATGGGGGAGTTTACAATGAGCAGTTCTTC	CASSQDGGVYNEQFF
TRBJ2-3	TRBV4-1	NA	TRBD2	TGCGCCAGCAGCCAAGACCCTCCAGCGGGGCGATACACAGATACGCAGTATTTT	CASSQDPPAGRYTDTQYF
TRBJ2-7	TRBV5-1	NA	TRBD1	TGCGCCAGCAGCCGGTACAGGGGGTTTTCGTACGAGCAGTACTTC	CASSRYRGFSYEQYF
TRBJ1-1	TRBV2	NA	NA	TGTGCCAGCATTACAGGGACTGAAGCTTTCTTT	CASITGTEAFF
TRBJ2-1	TRBV29-1	NA	TRBD1	TGCAGCGTTGAGGGGACAGGGGGAAATGAGCAGTTCTTC	CSVEGTGGNEQFF
TRBJ2-7	TRBV27	NA	NA	TGTGCCAGCAGTTTAACCAGGACCTACGAGCAGTACTTC	CASSLTRTYEQYF
TRBJ2-2	TRBV10-3	NA	NA	TGTGCCATCAGTCCGACTGGTACCGGGGAGCTGTTTTTT	CAISPTGTGELFF
TRBJ1-1	TRBV5-6	once	NA	TGTGCCAGCAGCCTCCAGACCACTGAAGCTTTCTTT	CASSLQTTEAFF
TRBJ2-1	TRBV12-3/TRBV12-4	NA	TRBD2	TGTGCCAGCAGTTTGGGACTAGCGGGACCCAATGAGCAGTTCTTC	CASSLGLAGPNEQFF
TRBJ2-3	TRBV20-1	NA	TRBD2	TGCAGTGCTAGAGAAGAGAGCGGGGAGAGCACAGATACGCAGTATTTT	CSAREESGESTDTQYF
TRBJ1-2	TRBV30	NA	NA	TGTGCCTGGAGTAGTGGTACCACAGGGACCAACTATGGCTACACCTTC	CAWSSGTTGTNYGYTF
TRBJ2-7	TRBV30	NA	NA	TGTGCCTGGAGTGTAGACTGGTCGGGCGCCTACGAGCAGTACTTC	CAWSVDWSGAYEQYF
TRBJ1-1	TRBV6-1	NA	TRBD1	TGTGCCAGCAACGAAGGGACAGGGGTAGGGGGAGGAACTGAAGCTTTCTTT	CASNEGTGVGGGTEAFF
TRBJ1-1	TRBV6-6	NA	NA	TGTGCCAGCACCCCATATAACGGTGAAGCTTTCTTT	CASTPYNGEAFF
TRBJ1-1	TRBV4-1	NA	NA	TGCGCCAGCAGCCAATACAGGGTTTGGAACACTGAAGCTTTCTTT	CASSQYRVWNTEAFF
TRBJ1-3	TRBV3-1	NA	NA	TGTGCCAGCAGCCCGGACGGTCCGGAGAACACCATATATTTT	CASSPDGPENTIYF
TRBJ2-7	TRBV28	NA	NA	TGTGCCAGCAGTTTCGGAGGATTCTCCTACGAGCAGTACTTC	CASSFGGFSYEQYF
TRBJ2-7	TRBV27	NA	TRBD2	TGTGCCAGCAGTTTATCTAGCGGGGGGTACGAGCAGTACTTC	CASSLSSGGYEQYF
TRBJ1-1	TRBV6-5	NA	TRBD1	TGTGCCAGCAGTTACGCGGGACAGTATATGTACACTGAAGCTTTCTTT	CASSYAGQYMYTEAFF
TRBJ1-1	TRBV5-4	NA	TRBD1	TGTGCCAGCAGCTGGGACAGTGGGAACACTGAAGCTTTCTTT	CASSWDSGNTEAFF
TRBJ2-1	TRBV15	once	NA	TGTGCCACCAGCGCGACCCCAGGGTACAATGAGCAGTTCTTC	CATSATPGYNEQFF
TRBJ1-3	TRBV7-9	few	NA	TGTGCCAGCAGCCCCCGGGACATATCTGGAAACACCATATATTTT	CASSPRDISGNTIYF
TRBJ2-5	TRBV27	NA	TRBD1	TGTGCCAGCAGTCCGGACAGGGAGATGCAAGAGACCCAGTACTTC	CASSPDREMQETQYF
TRBJ1-1	TRBV4-1	NA	NA	TGCGCCAGCAGCCAAGCCACAGACACTGAAGCTTTCTTT	CASSQATDTEAFF
TRBJ2-3	TRBV7-6	NA	TRBD2	TGTGCCAGCAGCTTGGGGATGGGACTAGCGGGGGGGCTAGATACGCAGTATTTT	CASSLGMGLAGGLDTQYF
TRBJ2-1	TRBV27	NA	TRBD2	TGTGCCAGCAGTCTGGGACTAGCGAAATACAATGAGCAGTTCTTC	CASSLGLAKYNEQFF
TRBJ2-5	TRBV13	few	NA	TGTGCCAGATGGGGTCCCGGACAAGAGACCCAGTACTTC	CARWGPGQETQYF
TRBJ1-1	TRBV25-1	NA	NA	TGTGCCAGCCCCGAAAGGATTTCGGCTGTACAGAAGAACACTGAAGCTTTCTTT	CASPERISAVQKNTEAFF
TRBJ1-1	TRBV19	NA	NA	TGTGCCAGTAGTATAGATTACCCAGAGGCTGAAGCTTTCTTT	CASSIDYPEAEAFF
TRBJ1-1	TRBV19	NA	NA	TGTGCCAGTAGTTATTCCGGGGTCACTGAAGCTTTCTTT	CASSYSGVTEAFF
TRBJ2-7	TRBV6-5	once	NA	TGTGCCAGCAGTCCACCAGGCGGGGTCGGGGAGCAGTACTTC	CASSPPGGVGEQYF
TRBJ2-1	TRBV4-2	NA	TRBD2	TGTGCCAGCAGCCAAGATCTAAGGACTAGCGGGGGTGTACGGTTCTTC	CASSQDLRTSGGVRFF
TRBJ2-3	TRBV4-1	NA	NA	TGCGCCAGCAGCCACGTTGGCTTCACAGATACGCAGTATTTT	CASSHVGFTDTQYF
TRBJ2-7	TRBV6-1	NA	NA	TGTGCCAGCAGTGAAGGGATCAGGGGATCGGCGAGCTCCTACGAGCAGTACTTC	CASSEGIRGSASSYEQYF
TRBJ2-3	TRBV29-1	NA	NA	TGCAGCGCTAGGGGGGATACGCAGTATTTT	CSARGDTQYF
TRBJ1-5	TRBV6-6	NA	NA	TGTGCCAGCAGTTACAGGGAGGGCAATCAGCCCCAGCATTTT	CASSYREGNQPQHF
TRBJ2-3	TRBV7-6	NA	NA	TGTGCCAGCAGCTTGGGGGAGGGGGCCGATACGCAGTATTTT	CASSLGEGADTQYF
TRBJ2-3	TRBV6-5	NA	NA	TGTGCGACCCGGGGTATAGGGTTGACAGATACGCAGTATTTT	CATRGIGLTDTQYF
TRBJ2-1	TRBV11-2	NA	NA	TGTGCCAGCAGCTTAAGTCCCCCGGGTCACGATGAGCAGTTCTTC	CASSLSPPGHDEQFF
TRBJ2-2	TRBV6-5	NA	NA	TGTGCCAGCAGTTACCTTGGACACACCGGGGAGCTGTTTTTT	CASSYLGHTGELFF
TRBJ1-3	TRBV6-6	NA	NA	TGTGCCAGCAGTGACACAGGACAATCTGGAAACACCATATATTTT	CASSDTGQSGNTIYF
TRBJ2-7	TRBV6-4	NA	NA	TGTGCCAGCAGTGAAGTTGGGGGGCGGGGTGAGCAGTACTTC	CASSEVGGRGEQYF
TRBJ1-2	TRBV5-4	NA	NA	TGTGCCAGCAGCGCAACGTCAGGGTTCTATGGCTACACCTTC	CASSATSGFYGYTF
TRBJ2-2	TRBV2	NA	NA	TGTGCCACCCTTGGGGATTCGAGGGAGCTGTTTTTT	CATLGDSRELFF